This T cell receptor beta chain comes out of a study of cytomegalovirus exposure and HLA in healthy donors. Overall study results and limits: Follow-up analysis later connected one missense variant in DCLRE1C with trimming of TCR beta V- and J-genes.

The PCR used 60 Vbeta and 13 Jbeta primers. Measured with immunoSEQ multiplex PCR; TCRdb has only the in-frame clones, and not every one. The table lists 130,000 to 150,000 clones, about 80% of them singletons, with approximately 5.1% in the top ten. CDR1 SGHRS and CDR2 YFSETQ come from the germline V gene. V dropped 6 bases and J dropped 0; count of bases not matched to a gene: 4. This CDR3 region has 14 residues. About this clone: What it binds is unknown.

Sample: PBMCs. This chain uses TRBV5-1 with TRBJ2-3; 7 bases agree with TRBD1. The TCR originated in a male donor in good health and CMV-seronegative. CDR3 in DNA: TGCGCCAGCACAGAGACAGGGAGCACAGATACGCAGTATTTT. This gives the protein CASTETGSTDTQYF. Full variable domain (missing parts from reference TRBV5-1 and TRBJ2-3): KAGVTQTPRYLIKTRGQQVTLSCSPISGHRSVSWYQQTPGQGLQFLFEYFSETQRNKGNFPGRFSGRQFSNSRSEMNVSTLELGDSALYLCASTETGSTDTQYFGPGTRLTVL.